In its sample, the clone carrying this T cell receptor beta chain was seen a few times. What it binds is not known. The record originates from a study of human T cells and chemical hapten exposure. This CDR3 is built from 14 residues. CDR1 is DFQATT, CDR2 SNEGSKA, per germline (reference sequence). V was cut by 2 bases and J by 6 bases, with 17 bases left in between. As for time point: patch test 1, 2 weeks after DPC sensitization. Treatment given: therapeutic diphenylcyclopropenone sensitization with weekly scalp DPC. Patches went on only after blood had been drawn each time. Overall study findings and caveats: Expanded TCRs produced significantly more large CDR3 similarity clusters than controls did.

TCRdb redid the calling of the RACE reads with MiXCR, one entry per CDR3 protein. The repertoire consists of fewer than 400,000 distinct CDR3 sequences, with around 7% occurring once and the leading ten covering less than 10%. Material: whole blood, obtained in connection with sensitization to the hapten diphenylcyclopropenone (DPC). This rearrangement joins TRBV20-1 to TRBJ2-7; D remains unclear. The sequence derives from a woman under 30 with alopecia areata. Some clones in this sample may be carry-over from other donors' samples. The CDR3 sequence is CSARSTLVFGEQYF. DNA for the CDR3: TGCAGTGCTAGATCCACACTTGTTTTTGGCGAGCAGTACTTC.